This T cell receptor beta chain was recorded in a study of PD-1 blockade in mismatch repair-deficient tumors. Turning to the study itself: Enrolled about 2013-2017, patients had progressing, pretreated mismatch repair-deficient cancers of about a dozen types.

Trimming took 4 bases from V and 0 from J, leaving 7 bases between them. This CDR3 is 14 amino acids long. Germline V gene sequence: CDR1 SGDLS, CDR2 YYNGEE. Findings of the study overall: Tumor-resident clones, often undetectable pretreatment in blood, expanded then contracted after pembrolizumab.

On this clone itself: Antigen: not known.

Method: immunoSEQ multiplex PCR; TCRdb's copy keeps in-frame clones and lacks some. The sample gives 130,000 or so clones, more than 85% of which show up once; roughly 13% is in the top ten. This chain joins TRBV9 and TRBJ1-4; D ambiguous. This material consisted of peripheral blood, taken 44 weeks after starting pembrolizumab. This TCR came from an adult with mismatch repair-deficient cancer. The CDR3 nucleotides read TGTGCCAGCAGCCCGTACACAACTAATGAAAAACTGTTTTTT. It translates to CASSPYTTNEKLFF.